This entry lists 4 T cell receptor beta chains sequenced from one sample in a study of graft-versus-host responses after intestinal transplantation. Assay: immunoSEQ multiplex PCR; the TCRdb copy retains only in-frame clones and omits some. Among fewer than 20,000 clones listed, 30% to 40% were seen once. The material was alloreactive CD4+ T cells from a mixed lymphocyte reaction culture, obtained before intestinal transplant. Stated subset: CFSE-low proliferating T cells sorted from roughly 6-day pre-transplant mixed lymphocyte reaction (GvH or HvG direction). The receptors originated from a human patient who received an intestinal transplant.

The rearrangement links TRBV7-2 to TRBJ2-5; D call uncertain. The CDR3 sequence is 12 residues long. Germline lookup yields CDR1 SGHTA and CDR2 FQGNSA. Between the trimmed V and J ends, which lost 3 bases and 4 bases, there was a span of 6 bases. The CDR3 DNA sequence: TGTGCCAGCAGCTTGCCCCGAGAGACCCAGTACTTC. Protein: CASSLPRETQYF.

The rearrangement joins TRBV6-5 to TRBJ1-6; tentative D call: TRBD1 (6 bases). Deletions cut 5 bases from V and 4 bases from J, with 6 bases between. Per germline, CDR1 MNHEY and CDR2 SVGAGI. The CDR3 runs 13 residues. As DNA, the CDR3 is TGTGCCAGCAGTCAGGGGTATAATTCACCCCTCCACTTT. Translation: CASSQGYNSPLHF.

This chain joins TRBV7-2 and TRBJ2-2; D perhaps matches TRBD2 (6 bases). The CDR3 is 14 residues long. Germline CDR1 SGHTA, CDR2 FQGNSA. Trimming cost V 6 bases and J 7 bases, with 15 bases left between them. The CDR3 loop reads CASRPPSVVGELFF. CDR3 coding DNA: TGTGCCAGCAGACCACCTAGCGTTGTCGGGGAGCTGTTTTTT. The full variable domain, rest sourced from reference TRBV7-2 and TRBJ2-2, is GAGVSQSPSNKVTEKGKDVELRCDPISGHTALYWYRQSLGQGLEFLIYFQGNSAPDKSGLPSDRFSAERTGGSVSTLTIQRTQQEDSAVYLCASRPPSVVGELFFGEGSRLTVL.

This clone was counted a few times. The chain links TRBV9 to TRBJ2-3; 8 bases agree with TRBD2. Germline CDR1 reads SGDLS; CDR2 reads YYNGEE. The ends lost 3 bases at V and 2 bases at J; junction bases unmatched: 8. There are 16 residues in the CDR3. CDR3 residues: CASSAMGSGATDTQYF. As DNA, the CDR3 is TGTGCCAGCAGCGCTATGGGTAGCGGGGCCACAGATACGCAGTATTTT. Using reference TRBV9 and TRBJ2-3 for the parts outside the CDR3, the full variable domain is DSGVTQTPKHLITATGQRVTLRCSPRSGDLSVYWYQQSLDQGLQFLIQYYNGEERAKGNILERFSAQQFPDLHSELNLSSLELGDSALYFCASSAMGSGATDTQYFGPGTRLTVL.